The rows below give T cell receptor beta chains drawn from one sample of a study of vaccination and CD4 T cells after COVID-19. TCRdb reanalysed the PCR reads using MiXCR and keeps one entry per CDR3 protein. The sample contains 15,000 to 20,000 distinct CDR3 sequences, about a third of which appear only once. No cognate antigen is known for these TCRs. Sequences were obtained from cultured CD4+ T cells from blood. The receptors shown here come from a human donor with COVID-19. Both conserved end residues are part of each CDR3. D genes are given only for firm matches. Size values are once, few and many counts, or a class for expanded clones, and some rows have none.

clone_size: -; v_call: TRBV27; j_call: TRBJ2-2; d_call: -; cdr3_nt: TGTGCCACCAATAAAGAGTTAGTGGCCGGGGAGCTGTTTTTT; cdr3_aa: CATNKELVAGELFF
clone_size: -; v_call: TRBV6-2/TRBV6-3; j_call: TRBJ2-5; d_call: TRBD1; cdr3_nt: TGTGCCAGCAGCGGGGACAGGTGGAGCGAGACCCAGTACTTC; cdr3_aa: CASSGDRWSETQYF
clone_size: -; v_call: TRBV6-4; j_call: TRBJ2-5; d_call: -; cdr3_nt: TGTGCCACCCCGGGGGTCCAAGAGACCCAGTACTTC; cdr3_aa: CATPGVQETQYF
clone_size: -; v_call: TRBV7-2; j_call: TRBJ2-3; d_call: -; cdr3_nt: TGTGCCAGCAGCTTAAGGGACGGAAGCACAGATACGCAGTATTTT; cdr3_aa: CASSLRDGSTDTQYF
clone_size: -; v_call: TRBV18; j_call: TRBJ2-1; d_call: TRBD2; cdr3_nt: TGTGCCAGCTCACCGAGACTAGCGGGGGCCACTTTCGACAATGAGCAGTTCTTC; cdr3_aa: CASSPRLAGATFDNEQFF
clone_size: -; v_call: TRBV20-1; j_call: TRBJ1-4; d_call: -; cdr3_nt: TGCAGTGCTAGGGACCGAAATGAAAAACTGTTTTTT; cdr3_aa: CSARDRNEKLFF
clone_size: few; v_call: TRBV10-3; j_call: TRBJ1-6; d_call: -; cdr3_nt: TGTGCCATCAGGGGGGACACCTACTATAATTCACCCCTCCACTTT; cdr3_aa: CAIRGDTYYNSPLHF
clone_size: -; v_call: TRBV10-3; j_call: TRBJ1-6; d_call: -; cdr3_nt: TGTGCCATCAGTGTTCCGGGGGATAATTCACCCCTCCACTTT; cdr3_aa: CAISVPGDNSPLHF
clone_size: -; v_call: TRBV28; j_call: TRBJ2-7; d_call: -; cdr3_nt: TGTGCCAGCAGTTTTACAGGTCTTGTTCTCGCTAACGAGCAGTACTTC; cdr3_aa: CASSFTGLVLANEQYF
clone_size: -; v_call: TRBV5-1; j_call: TRBJ2-6; d_call: -; cdr3_nt: TGCGCCAGCAGCTTCCAGGGCGGAACTGGGGCCAACGTCCTGACTTTC; cdr3_aa: CASSFQGGTGANVLTF
clone_size: once; v_call: TRBV18; j_call: TRBJ1-5; d_call: -; cdr3_nt: TGTGCCAGCTCCCCGTTAAACGGCAATCAGCCCCAGCATTTT; cdr3_aa: CASSPLNGNQPQHF
clone_size: -; v_call: TRBV6-5; j_call: TRBJ2-7; d_call: -; cdr3_nt: TGTGCCAGCAGCTACGAGCAGTACTTC; cdr3_aa: CASSYEQYF
clone_size: -; v_call: TRBV11-2; j_call: TRBJ1-1; d_call: -; cdr3_nt: TGTGCCAGCAGCTGGAGGTGGACGGTGAACACTGAAGCTTTCTTT; cdr3_aa: CASSWRWTVNTEAFF
clone_size: -; v_call: TRBV7-6; j_call: TRBJ2-5; d_call: -; cdr3_nt: TGTGCCAGCAGCTTAGAGCCAGCTCAAGAGACCCAGTACTTC; cdr3_aa: CASSLEPAQETQYF
clone_size: -; v_call: TRBV7-2; j_call: TRBJ1-1; d_call: -; cdr3_nt: TGTGCCAGCAGCTTAACGGCAGTGAACACTGAAGCTTTCTTT; cdr3_aa: CASSLTAVNTEAFF
clone_size: -; v_call: TRBV5-1; j_call: TRBJ1-1; d_call: TRBD1; cdr3_nt: TGCGCCAGCAGCTTGGTTAGGGGACAGGGGGCTTCAACTGAAGCTTTCTTT; cdr3_aa: CASSLVRGQGASTEAFF
clone_size: medium-sized; v_call: TRBV12-3/TRBV12-4; j_call: TRBJ2-5; d_call: TRBD2; cdr3_nt: TGTGCCAGCAGTGGGGGACTAGCGGGGGGTTTACGAGAGACCCAGTACTTC; cdr3_aa: CASSGGLAGGLRETQYF
clone_size: few; v_call: TRBV4-2; j_call: TRBJ2-1; d_call: TRBD2; cdr3_nt: TGTGCCAGCAGCCAAGCGTCTAGCGGGGGGCCCAATGAGCAGTTCTTC; cdr3_aa: CASSQASSGGPNEQFF
clone_size: few; v_call: TRBV12-3/TRBV12-4; j_call: TRBJ1-5; d_call: -; cdr3_nt: TGTGCCAGCAGTTTTCAGGGGATAAGCAATCAGCCCCAGCATTTT; cdr3_aa: CASSFQGISNQPQHF
clone_size: -; v_call: TRBV9; j_call: TRBJ2-3; d_call: -; cdr3_nt: TGTGCCAGCAGCGTGGGGGTTGGGGGCACAGATACGCAGTATTTT; cdr3_aa: CASSVGVGGTDTQYF
clone_size: few; v_call: TRBV5-8; j_call: TRBJ1-1; d_call: -; cdr3_nt: TGTGCCAGCTTCGAACGGGGCAGGGGTACGTGGGCTGAAGCTTTCTTT; cdr3_aa: CASFERGRGTWAEAFF
clone_size: -; v_call: TRBV19; j_call: TRBJ1-2; d_call: -; cdr3_nt: TGTGCCAGTGCTTCTCCCACGATCCAAAACTATGGCTACACCTTC; cdr3_aa: CASASPTIQNYGYTF
clone_size: few; v_call: TRBV12-3/TRBV12-4; j_call: TRBJ1-1; d_call: -; cdr3_nt: TGTGCCAGCACCACGGGCGGGGGATGGGTGAACACTGAAGCTTTCTTT; cdr3_aa: CASTTGGGWVNTEAFF
clone_size: -; v_call: TRBV19; j_call: TRBJ2-2; d_call: -; cdr3_nt: TGTGCCAGTAGTGTCGCAGGGACCGGGGAGCTGTTTTTT; cdr3_aa: CASSVAGTGELFF
clone_size: few; v_call: TRBV27; j_call: TRBJ1-5; d_call: TRBD1; cdr3_nt: TGTGCCAGCAGCCCGGACAGGAATCAGCCCCAGCATTTT; cdr3_aa: CASSPDRNQPQHF
clone_size: few; v_call: TRBV29-1; j_call: TRBJ1-2; d_call: -; cdr3_nt: TGCAGCGTTGAAGCCGGGACACCCTATGGCTACACCTTC; cdr3_aa: CSVEAGTPYGYTF
clone_size: few; v_call: TRBV7-2; j_call: TRBJ1-5; d_call: -; cdr3_nt: TGTGCCAGCAGCTTAGAGATCGGGCAGCCCCAGCATTTT; cdr3_aa: CASSLEIGQPQHF
clone_size: medium-sized; v_call: TRBV20-1; j_call: TRBJ1-2; d_call: -; cdr3_nt: TGCAGTGCTAGCTACCCGGGACTCAAAAATGGCTACACCTTC; cdr3_aa: CSASYPGLKNGYTF
clone_size: few; v_call: TRBV5-4; j_call: TRBJ1-1; d_call: TRBD1; cdr3_nt: TGTGCCAGCAGCTACGGACAGGCGATCATGAACACTGAAGCTTTCTTT; cdr3_aa: CASSYGQAIMNTEAFF
clone_size: -; v_call: TRBV6-4; j_call: TRBJ1-2; d_call: -; cdr3_nt: TGTGCCACCCTATCAGGGGATGGCTACACCTTC; cdr3_aa: CATLSGDGYTF
clone_size: -; v_call: TRBV11-3; j_call: TRBJ1-1; d_call: -; cdr3_nt: TGTGCCAGCAGCTTAGCCCACATGAACACTGAAGCTTTCTTT; cdr3_aa: CASSLAHMNTEAFF
clone_size: -; v_call: TRBV7-6; j_call: TRBJ2-7; d_call: -; cdr3_nt: TGTGCCAGCAGCTTAGGAATGCACAACCGATCCTACGAGCAGTACTTC; cdr3_aa: CASSLGMHNRSYEQYF
clone_size: -; v_call: TRBV5-4; j_call: TRBJ2-3; d_call: TRBD2; cdr3_nt: TGTGCCAGCAGCTTGGGGCTAGCGGGGGCAGATACGCAGTATTTT; cdr3_aa: CASSLGLAGADTQYF
clone_size: medium-sized; v_call: TRBV20-1; j_call: TRBJ1-2; d_call: TRBD1; cdr3_nt: TGCAGTGCCACCGCCGGACAGGGCACCTATGGCTACACCTTC; cdr3_aa: CSATAGQGTYGYTF
clone_size: -; v_call: TRBV6-2/TRBV6-3; j_call: TRBJ2-7; d_call: -; cdr3_nt: TGTGCCAGCAGTGCAACGACTAGAGGCGAGCAGTACTTC; cdr3_aa: CASSATTRGEQYF
clone_size: few; v_call: TRBV6-1; j_call: TRBJ1-5; d_call: TRBD1; cdr3_nt: TGTGCCAGCAGTGAAGCACAGGGGGGGCGGCAGCCCCAGCATTTT; cdr3_aa: CASSEAQGGRQPQHF
clone_size: -; v_call: TRBV4-3; j_call: TRBJ1-2; d_call: -; cdr3_nt: TGCGCCAGCAGCCAAGAGGGCCGTGGGGACTATGGCTACACCTTC; cdr3_aa: CASSQEGRGDYGYTF
clone_size: few; v_call: TRBV6-1; j_call: TRBJ2-7; d_call: TRBD1; cdr3_nt: TGTGCCAGCAGTGAACCGGGACAGACCTACGAGCAGTACTTC; cdr3_aa: CASSEPGQTYEQYF
clone_size: few; v_call: TRBV6-1; j_call: TRBJ2-5; d_call: -; cdr3_nt: TGTGCCAGCTTCAGGGGCGAGAGAGAGACCCAGTACTTC; cdr3_aa: CASFRGERETQYF
clone_size: few; v_call: TRBV5-5; j_call: TRBJ1-5; d_call: TRBD1; cdr3_nt: TGTGCCAGCAGCTGGGGGACAGGGACCAATCAGCCCCAGCATTTT; cdr3_aa: CASSWGTGTNQPQHF
clone_size: few; v_call: TRBV20-1; j_call: TRBJ1-2; d_call: -; cdr3_nt: TGCAGTTTATCCGGGACCCAAGGGTCATATGGCTACACCTTC; cdr3_aa: CSLSGTQGSYGYTF
clone_size: -; v_call: TRBV2; j_call: TRBJ2-1; d_call: TRBD2; cdr3_nt: TGTGCCAGCAGGGCAAGGGCTAGCGGGGGCCAGACCCTACGCAATGAGCAGTTCTTC; cdr3_aa: CASRARASGGQTLRNEQFF
clone_size: -; v_call: TRBV5-1; j_call: TRBJ2-7; d_call: TRBD1; cdr3_nt: TGCGCCAGCAGCTTGGCGGGACAGGGGGCCGGCGAGCAGTACTTC; cdr3_aa: CASSLAGQGAGEQYF
clone_size: few; v_call: TRBV10-2; j_call: TRBJ1-1; d_call: TRBD1; cdr3_nt: TGCGCCAGCAGGCAGGACAGGGTAAACACTGAAGCTTTCTTT; cdr3_aa: CASRQDRVNTEAFF
clone_size: few; v_call: TRBV15; j_call: TRBJ1-1; d_call: TRBD1; cdr3_nt: TGTGCCACCAGCAGAGATCGAAGACAGGGGGACTTGAACACTGAAGCTTTCTTT; cdr3_aa: CATSRDRRQGDLNTEAFF
clone_size: -; v_call: TRBV6-1; j_call: TRBJ1-6; d_call: -; cdr3_nt: TGTACCAGCAGTCGACAGGCAGGACGAAATTCACCCCTCCACTTT; cdr3_aa: CTSSRQAGRNSPLHF
clone_size: medium-sized; v_call: TRBV20-1; j_call: TRBJ1-2; d_call: -; cdr3_nt: TGCAGTGCTATCCAGGTACCGCTCGACTATGGCTACACCTTC; cdr3_aa: CSAIQVPLDYGYTF
clone_size: -; v_call: TRBV7-3; j_call: TRBJ2-3; d_call: -; cdr3_nt: TGTGCCAGCAGCGCGCGGCTAGGAGAAACAGATACGCAGTATTTT; cdr3_aa: CASSARLGETDTQYF
clone_size: few; v_call: TRBV20-1; j_call: TRBJ1-5; d_call: -; cdr3_nt: TGCAGTGCTAGAGATCCCGGGGGCAGCGGCAATCAGCCCCAGCATTTT; cdr3_aa: CSARDPGGSGNQPQHF
clone_size: -; v_call: TRBV4-3; j_call: TRBJ1-2; d_call: -; cdr3_nt: TGCGCCAGCAGCCAAGAGTTTCACAGGCAAGGTGGCTACACCTTC; cdr3_aa: CASSQEFHRQGGYTF
clone_size: few; v_call: TRBV20-1; j_call: TRBJ1-3; d_call: -; cdr3_nt: TGCAGTGCTGAGGACTTGGGAGGAAACACCATATATTTT; cdr3_aa: CSAEDLGGNTIYF
clone_size: once; v_call: TRBV2; j_call: TRBJ2-2; d_call: TRBD1; cdr3_nt: TGTGCCAGCAGGGGGACAGGGACCACCGGGGAGCTGTTTTTT; cdr3_aa: CASRGTGTTGELFF
clone_size: -; v_call: TRBV9; j_call: TRBJ2-1; d_call: -; cdr3_nt: TGTGCCAGCAGCGTAGCCGCGGGCGGGGTGTACAATGAGCAGTTCTTC; cdr3_aa: CASSVAAGGVYNEQFF
clone_size: -; v_call: TRBV29-1; j_call: TRBJ1-1; d_call: -; cdr3_nt: TGCAGCCGAGAGGACAGCATGAACACTGAAGCTTTCTTT; cdr3_aa: CSREDSMNTEAFF
clone_size: few; v_call: TRBV6-1; j_call: TRBJ1-6; d_call: -; cdr3_nt: TGTGCCAGCAGTGAGATGACTCTCGCCAATTCACCCCTCCACTTT; cdr3_aa: CASSEMTLANSPLHF
clone_size: few; v_call: TRBV12-3/TRBV12-4; j_call: TRBJ1-5; d_call: -; cdr3_nt: TGTGCCAGCAGTTTTTCCAGCAATCAGCCCCAGCATTTT; cdr3_aa: CASSFSSNQPQHF
clone_size: -; v_call: TRBV14; j_call: TRBJ1-1; d_call: -; cdr3_nt: TGTGCCAGCAGCCAATTACTATCTCCCCTCGACACTGAAGCTTTCTTT; cdr3_aa: CASSQLLSPLDTEAFF
clone_size: -; v_call: TRBV7-2; j_call: TRBJ2-2; d_call: TRBD1; cdr3_nt: TGTGCCAGCAGTCGAAACAGGGGTGGGGAGCTGTTTTTT; cdr3_aa: CASSRNRGGELFF
clone_size: -; v_call: TRBV4-2; j_call: TRBJ1-5; d_call: TRBD1; cdr3_nt: TGTGCCAGCAGCCCAACCGTAGACAGGGTGAGCAATCAGCCCCAGCATTTT; cdr3_aa: CASSPTVDRVSNQPQHF